The 7 T cell receptor beta chains below were found in one sample sequenced in a study of blood T cell repertoires in COVID-19. Only in-frame clones appear in the TCRdb table, and some are missing; sequencing was by immunoSEQ multiplex PCR. The sample consists of 360,000 or so clones, about four fifths of them appearing once. Input material: PBMCs or T cells enriched from blood (not recorded which). The receptors stem from a woman aged 45 to 65 who had recovered from COVID-19.

CDR3 loop: CASSPGMNTEAFF. The CDR3 DNA reads TGTGCCAGCAGCCCCGGGATGAACACTGAAGCTTTCTTT. V and J are TRBV3-1 (or the pseudogene TRBV3-2) and TRBJ1-1; no reliable D call. V lost 4 bases, J lost 0 bases, and 6 bases lay in between. The CDR3 runs to 13 residues. CDR1 is LGHDT and CDR2 is YNNKEL in the germline V gene (reference sequence).

About this clone: The identical CDR3 is also encoded by other nucleotide sequences in the sample. The CDR3 DNA sequence: TGTGCCAGCAGCTTGGGACAGGGGGAGGGCTACACCTTC. It is translated as CASSLGQGEGYTF. The chain links TRBV7-2 to TRBJ1-2; 11 nucleotides line up with TRBD1. The trim removed 3 bases at V and 8 bases at J, leaving 2 bases unmatched. CDR1 SGHTA and CDR2 FQGNSA come from the germline V gene. The CDR3 runs to 13 residues.

V and J are TRBV19 and TRBJ1-5; 7 bases fit TRBD1. The CDR3 is made up of 14 amino acids. Germline V gene sequence: CDR1 LNHDA, CDR2 SQIVND (reference sequence). Trimming removed 3 bases from V and 7 bases from J; junction bases left unmatched: 6. In nucleotides, the CDR3 is TGTGCCAGTAGTATGTTGGACAGGTCCCAGCCCCAGCATTTT. Protein: CASSMLDRSQPQHF. The whole variable domain, filled in from reference TRBV19 and TRBJ1-5, reads DGGITQSPKYLFRKEGQNVTLSCEQNLNHDAMYWYRQDPGQGLRLIYYSQIVNDFQKGDIAEGYSVSREKKESFPLTVTSAQKNPTAFYLCASSMLDRSQPQHFGDGTRLSIL.

The chain has TRBV3-1 (or the pseudogene TRBV3-2) and TRBJ1-2; the match to TRBD1 covers 7 bases. Trimming removed 3 bases from V and 7 bases from J; junction bases left unmatched: 11. CDR1 is LGHDT and CDR2 is YNNKEL in the germline V gene (reference sequence). The CDR3 is 15 residues long. DNA of the CDR3: TGTGCCAGCAGCCAGAAGGGGGCGATCGTCGGTGGCTACACCTTC. Translating gives CASSQKGAIVGGYTF.

The V and J genes are TRBV7-8 and TRBJ1-2; weak D call: TRBD1 (5 bases). CDR3 length: 15 residues. Trimming removed 5 bases at V and 2 bases at J, with 15 bases between. The germline V gene has CDR1 SGHVS and CDR2 FQNEAQ. CDR3 nucleotide sequence: TGTGCCAGCAGCGGGAGCAGGGACTCCAACTATGGCTACACCTTC. Encoded protein: CASSGSRDSNYGYTF.

As regards this clone: At one of its ends the junction is not consistent with the germline gene, which may arise from a read error. The genes are TRBV7-2 and TRBJ1-2; TRBD1 aligns across 7 bases. CDR1 and CDR2 (germline): SGHTA, FQGNSA. This CDR3 spans 14 amino acids. CDR3: CASSLAHQGEGYTF. CDR3 DNA: TGTGCCAGCAGCCTAGCCCATCAGGGGGAGGGCTACACCTTC.

On this clone: Other DNA sequences in this specimen translate into the identical CDR3. This sequence joins TRBV30 and TRBJ1-5; D unresolved. This CDR3 comprises 13 residues. The germline V and J ends were trimmed by 2 bases and 0 bases, with 5 bases remaining between them. The germline V gene has CDR1 GTSNPN and CDR2 SVGIG (reference sequence). CDR3 amino acids: CAWSPNSNQPQHF. In DNA form, the CDR3 reads TGTGCCTGGAGTCCCAATAGCAATCAGCCCCAGCATTTT. Drawing the rest from reference TRBV30 and TRBJ1-5, the complete variable domain is SQTIHQWPATLVQPVGSPLSLECTVEGTSNPNLYWYRQAAGRGLQLLFYSVGIGQISSEVPQNLSASRPQDRQFILSSKKLLLSDSGFYLCAWSPNSNQPQHFGDGTRLSIL.